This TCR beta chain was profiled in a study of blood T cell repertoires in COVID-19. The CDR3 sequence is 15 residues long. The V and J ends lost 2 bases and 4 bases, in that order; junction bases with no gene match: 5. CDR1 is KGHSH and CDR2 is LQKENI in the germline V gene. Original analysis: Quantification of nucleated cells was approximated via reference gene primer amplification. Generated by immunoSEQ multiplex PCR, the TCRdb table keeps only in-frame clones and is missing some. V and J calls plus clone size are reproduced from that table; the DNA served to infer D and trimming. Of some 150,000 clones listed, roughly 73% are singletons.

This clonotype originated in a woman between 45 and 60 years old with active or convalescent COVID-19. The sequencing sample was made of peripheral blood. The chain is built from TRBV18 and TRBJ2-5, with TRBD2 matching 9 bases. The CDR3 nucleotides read TGTGCCAGCTCACCATTAGCGGGAGTAGCAGAGACCCAGTACTTC. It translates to CASSPLAGVAETQYF.